The 16 T cell receptor beta chains presented below share a single source sample, sequenced in a study of blood T cells in healthy people across ages. Primers used in a second PCR of about 7 to 12 cycles were a sample-barcoded 5' primer and a J-beta primer mix. A single record per CDR3 protein comes from TCRdb applying MiXCR to the 5' RACE reads. Counted here are roughly 830,000 distinct CDR3 sequences, around two thirds occurring once; the ten biggest clones make up about 30%. The sequencing sample was made of blood. These receptors all stem from a man between 25 and 39 years old in good health.

The CDR3 loop reads CASSDLRYEQYF. CDR3 coding DNA: TGTGCCAGCAGTGACTTAAGATACGAGCAGTACTTC. The chain couples TRBV12-3 or TRBV12-4 to TRBJ2-7; no clear D. V was shortened by 5 bases and J by 4 bases, with 9 bases between the two germline ends. CDR3 length: 12 amino acids.

The CDR3 DNA sequence: TGTGCCAGCAGCTACGACAGGCCCTCGACTAGGAACTATGGCTACACCTTC. The encoded protein is CASSYDRPSTRNYGYTF. The rearrangement uses TRBV5-4 and TRBJ1-2; TRBD1 is a possible D gene (6 bases). Between the trimmed V and J ends, which lost 3 bases and 2 bases, there was a span of 20 bases. The germline gives CDR1 SGHNT, CDR2 YYREEE (reference sequence). CDR3 length: 17 amino acids.

As to this clonotype: A much larger clone lies one base from this, so it may be a read error. The J gene is TRBJ2-7, the V gene TRBV7-2; the D is unclear. V was trimmed by 1 base and J by 1 base, leaving 8 bases between them. The CDR3 contains 14 residues. Germline lookup yields CDR1 SGHTA and CDR2 FQGNSA. Here the CDR3 reads CASSLESRSYEQYF. In DNA, the CDR3 is TGTGCCAGCAGCTTAGAATCACGGTCCTACGAGCAGTACTTC.

The rearrangement uses TRBV5-1 and TRBJ2-1; D might be TRBD2 (6 bases). V was trimmed by 4 bases and J by 2 bases, leaving 10 bases between them. CDR3 size: 14 residues. Germline-derived CDR1 and CDR2 are SGHRS and YFSETQ. The CDR3 loop is CASSADYTYNEQFF. CDR3 nucleotides: TGCGCCAGCAGCGCGGACTATACCTACAATGAGCAGTTCTTC. The complete variable domain, with remaining parts taken from reference TRBV5-1 and TRBJ2-1, reads KAGVTQTPRYLIKTRGQQVTLSCSPISGHRSVSWYQQTPGQGLQFLFEYFSETQRNKGNFPGRFSGRQFSNSRSEMNVSTLELGDSALYLCASSADYTYNEQFFGPGTRLTVL.

The chain combines TRBV20-1 with TRBJ1-2, with D unresolved. Germline CDR1 and CDR2: DFQATT and SNEGSKA (reference sequence). V dropped 0 bases and J dropped 5 bases, with 22 bases sitting between them. The CDR3 is 17 amino acids. The CDR3 loop reads CSARDPFARRESYGYTF. The CDR3 DNA reads as TGCAGTGCTAGAGATCCGTTTGCCAGGCGGGAAAGTTATGGCTACACCTTC.

This chain links TRBV28 with TRBJ2-5; 11 positions match TRBD2. Germline trimming cut 6 bases from V and 11 bases from J; bases unmatched to any gene: 8. Germline CDR1 MDHEN, CDR2 SYDVKM. CDR3 length: 13 residues. CDR3 residues: CASRQGTSGEQYF. In DNA form, the CDR3 reads TGTGCCAGCAGACAGGGGACTAGCGGAGAGCAGTACTTC.

This rearrangement joins TRBV4-3 to TRBJ1-2, with D maybe TRBD1 (5 bases). CDR1 is LGHNA and CDR2 is YSLEER in the germline V gene. The CDR3 has 12 amino acids. Between the trimmed V and J ends, which lost 0 bases and 9 bases, there was a span of 8 bases. The CDR3 here is CASSQEGESYTF. The CDR3, as DNA: TGCGCCAGCAGCCAAGAAGGGGAAAGCTACACCTTC.

This chain uses TRBV20-1 with TRBJ2-1; TRBD2 is a possible D gene (6 bases). The CDR3 is 14 amino acids. Germline V CDR1 and CDR2: DFQATT, SNEGSKA (reference sequence). V shed 6 bases and J shed 0 bases, with 12 bases lying between them. CDR3 loop: CSALPGSSYNEQFF. Written as DNA, the CDR3 is TGCAGTGCGCTTCCCGGGAGCTCCTACAATGAGCAGTTCTTC.

The rearrangement joins TRBV2 to TRBJ2-2; D gene uncertain. Germline-derived CDR1 and CDR2 are SNHLY and FYNNEI. The CDR3 is 14 residues long. Trimming took 5 bases from V and 4 from J, leaving 11 bases between them. Here the CDR3 DNA reads TGTGCCAGCAGTAGAGAAAGGGCCACCGGGGAGCTGTTTTTT. It codes for CASSRERATGELFF. Full variable domain (missing parts from reference TRBV2 and TRBJ2-2): EPEVTQTPSHQVTQMGQEVILRCVPISNHLYFYWYRQILGQKVEFLVSFYNNEISEKSEIFDDQFSVERPDGSNFTLKIRSTKLEDSAMYFCASSRERATGELFFGEGSRLTVL.

The chain links TRBV28 to TRBJ1-1, with D hard to call. This CDR3 comprises 14 residues. CDR1 is MDHEN and CDR2 is SYDVKM in the germline V gene. Between the trimmed V and J ends, which lost 1 base and 2 bases, there was a span of 8 bases. The CDR3 sequence is CASSLFGSNTEAFF. In nucleotides, the CDR3 is TGTGCCAGCAGTTTATTTGGCAGCAACACTGAAGCTTTCTTT.

The chain recombines TRBV20-1 with TRBJ2-7, with D possibly TRBD1 on 6 matching bases. The end of the DNA is better explained by TRBJ2-5, so the J call may be wrong. The germline gives CDR1 DFQATT, CDR2 SNEGSKA (reference sequence). The CDR3 is 15 amino acids. CDR3 in DNA: TGCAGTGCTAAGAAGACGGGACACCCAAAAGAGACCCAGTACTTC. This codes for CSAKKTGHPKETQYF.

The CDR3 protein is CSAQLGQGSYEQYF. DNA for the CDR3: TGCAGTGCCCAGTTGGGACAGGGGTCCTACGAGCAGTACTTC. V is TRBV20-1 and J is TRBJ2-7; 10 nucleotides align to TRBD1. This CDR3 is built from 14 residues. J was trimmed by 1 base and V by 6 bases; bases with no gene match: 6. Germline V gene lookup returns CDR1 DFQATT and CDR2 SNEGSKA (reference sequence).

The chain recombines TRBV12-3 or TRBV12-4 with TRBJ2-5; D possibly corresponds to TRBD1 (5 bases). Trimming left V 5 bases short and J 5 bases short, with 9 bases between. The CDR3 runs to 12 residues. The CDR3 DNA is TGTGCCAGCAGTCCAGGGTGGGAGACCCAGTACTTC. Its protein product is CASSPGWETQYF.

This rearrangement joins TRBV3-1 to TRBJ2-2; D call uncertain. Per the germline V gene, CDR1 is LGHDT and CDR2 is YNNKEL (reference sequence). V was trimmed by 0 bases and J by 5 bases, leaving 4 bases between them. The length of the CDR3 is 13 residues. The CDR3 is CASSQDKTGELFF. Here the CDR3 DNA reads TGTGCCAGCAGCCAAGATAAGACCGGGGAGCTGTTTTTT. The entire variable domain, with the rest obtained from reference TRBV3-1 and TRBJ2-2, is as follows: DTAVSQTPKYLVTQMGNDKSIKCEQNLGHDTMYWYKQDSKKFLKIMFSYNNKELIINETVPNRFSPKSPDKAHLNLHINSLELGDSAVYFCASSQDKTGELFFGEGSRLTVL.

The chain combines TRBV7-2 with TRBJ2-3; 9 positions match TRBD2. Trimming removed 2 bases from V and 6 bases from J; junction bases left unmatched: 9. The CDR3 sequence is 16 residues long. Germline V CDR1 and CDR2: SGHTA, FQGNSA. This CDR3 reads CASSLLLAGWRDTQYF. The CDR3 DNA is TGTGCCAGCAGCTTACTGCTAGCGGGATGGAGGGATACGCAGTATTTT.

Written as DNA, the CDR3 is TGCGCCAGCAGCTTGTATTATACCGGCACAGATACGCAGTATTTT. Translation: CASSLYYTGTDTQYF. J is TRBJ2-3 and V is TRBV5-1; D is undetermined. The CDR3 spans 15 residues. The germline V gene has CDR1 SGHRS and CDR2 YFSETQ. The germline V and J ends were trimmed by 1 base and 1 base, with 10 bases remaining between them.